This TCR beta chain was sequenced in a study of cytomegalovirus exposure and HLA in healthy donors. This CDR3 has 15 residues. With V trimmed by 4 bases and J by 3 bases, 9 bases remained unmatched. Germline loops: CDR1 SGHRS, CDR2 YFSETQ. Notes on the study in general: Later analysis placed DRB1 highest and HLA-C lowest in TCR association rates, which differed by HLA locus. Among TCR sequences, most were rare, though some public TCRs appeared in many donors. The study flagged about 150 TCR beta chains as cytomegalovirus-associated.

Both 60 Vbeta primers and 13 Jbeta primers went into the PCR. The table came from immunoSEQ multiplex PCR; TCRdb's copy has only in-frame clones and leaves some out. The sample lists around 110,000 clones, 77% occurring once. With respect to this clone: Its antigen is still unknown.

The source material was PBMCs. This clonotype was obtained from a male donor in good health and CMV-seronegative. This chain joins TRBV5-1 and TRBJ2-5; the match to TRBD1 covers 7 bases. The CDR3 DNA follows: TGCGCCAGCAGCATTACAGGGGTTTTAGAAGAGACCCAGTACTTC. As protein: CASSITGVLEETQYF.